This T cell receptor beta chain was retrieved from a study of T-cell reconstitution after alpha-beta-depleted transplantation in children (dated by TCRdb to the mid-2010s). Describing the broader study: The study quantitatively tracked T-cell immune reconstitution after TCRalphabeta/CD19-depleted allogeneic hematopoietic cell transplantation in children using TCR repertoire profiling.

In its sample, this clonotype was seen a few times. Its binding antigen is unknown. Base qualities are not provided; no much larger clone lies one nucleotide away. This specimen's treatment or condition label, interpreted: allogeneic hematopoietic cell transplantation with graft depleted of TCRalphabeta T cells and CD19 B cells. Transplant recipients were children who received TCRalphabeta/CD19-depleted allogeneic hematopoietic cell grafts. The library was built by means of PCR. The sequencing machine was an Illumina HiSeq 2500. TCR libraries were prepared with molecular barcoding, using unique molecular identifiers to normalize TCRbeta repertoire quantification. TCRdb reprocessed the public reads (quality trimming at Q25 with fastp, clone calling with MiXCR) and kept in-frame beta chains. Rows with one shared CDR3 protein collapse into an entry with the most common genes and DNA. The sample profile shows about a million distinct CDR3 sequences; around 30% of them were found once. Roughly 30% of the sample is in the top ten clones.

General study outcomes and caveats: The apparently early recovery of alphabetaT-cell counts about two months after transplant reportedly depended on only several hundred rapidly expanded clones that came from non-depleted graft cells. In some patients, the high TCRbeta diversity seen at day 60 was put down to recipient T cells and intrathymic progenitors that had survived conditioning. Over the following months the frequencies of hyperexpanded clones went down, and after one year T-cell counts and TCRbeta diversity were mostly credited to newly produced T cells.

The CDR3 sequence holds 12 residues, the cysteine and phenylalanine included. Only CDR3 DNA remains: 36 bases, in frame from the first base. From a lookup of the germline V gene (reference sequence), CDR1 and CDR2 are DFQATT and SNEGSKA. Trimming at the junction amounts to 1 base on V and 6 bases on J, and the germline ends lie 9 bases apart. The receptor's source is a boy younger than two who had a stem cell transplant for SCID, so the T cells may come from the graft donor. The material sequenced was PBMCs, mostly from graft donor cells, taken 360 days after TCRalphabeta/CD19-depleted stem cell transplant. This sequence uses TRBV20-1 and TRBJ1-2; TRBD1 is possibly the D segment (5 matching bases). The nucleotides are TGCAGTGCTAGAGCGGGGCCGCATGGCTACACCTTC. Its translation reads: CSARAGPHGYTF.